This T cell receptor beta chain was captured in a study of brain T cells in children with intractable seizures. Profiling relied on immunoSEQ multiplex PCR, and the TCRdb table lists in-frame clones only, not all of them. In the table there are 300,000 to 400,000 clones, over 90% of which are singletons. General observations from the study: Pre-surgery blood may have been undersampled, hiding some clones.

The V gene's germline CDR1 is SGHKS and CDR2 YYEKEE (reference sequence). This CDR3 comprises 15 residues. Trimming removed 1 base from V and 1 base from J, with 11 bases in between. Time point: blood from clinic visit 5 months post-surgery; TSC patient then seizure free. The sequenced cases were selected for having the highest brain T cell transcript signatures. Remarks on this clone: Its matching antigen is unknown.

J is TRBJ1-2 and V is TRBV5-5, with a weak D call TRBD1 (6 bases). The source was peripheral blood, collected 4 to 5 months after surgery. This clonotype originated in a boy younger than two with tuberous sclerosis and intractable seizures. CDR3 DNA sequence: TGTGCCAGCAGCTTGAAGGGGGAAGGTAACTATGGCTACACCTTC. It yields the protein CASSLKGEGNYGYTF.